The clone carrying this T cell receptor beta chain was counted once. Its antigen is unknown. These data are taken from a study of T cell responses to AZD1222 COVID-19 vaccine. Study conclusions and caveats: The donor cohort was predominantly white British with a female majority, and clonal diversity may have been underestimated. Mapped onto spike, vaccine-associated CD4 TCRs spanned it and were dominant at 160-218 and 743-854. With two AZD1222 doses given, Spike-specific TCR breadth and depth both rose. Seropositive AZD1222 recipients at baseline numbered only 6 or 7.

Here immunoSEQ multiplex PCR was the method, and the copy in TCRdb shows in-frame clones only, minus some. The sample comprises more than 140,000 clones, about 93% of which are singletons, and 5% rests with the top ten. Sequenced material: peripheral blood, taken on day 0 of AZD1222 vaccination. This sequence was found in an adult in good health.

The CDR3 loop is CASSSGLDHEQYF. Written as DNA, the CDR3 is TGTGCCAGCAGCTCAGGACTAGATCACGAGCAGTACTTC. The chain recombines TRBV7-3 with TRBJ2-7, with 7 bases fitting TRBD2. J gave up 5 bases and V 4 bases, and 5 bases lay outside the gene matches. The CDR3 length is 13 residues. From germline, CDR1 is SGHTA and CDR2 FQGTGA. The whole variable domain, remainder taken from reference TRBV7-3 and TRBJ2-7, is GAGVSQTPSNKVTEKGKYVELRCDPISGHTALYWYRQSLGQGPEFLIYFQGTGAADDSGLPNDRFFAVRPEGSVSTLKIQRTERGDSAVYLCASSSGLDHEQYFGPGTRLTVT.